Listed here are 23 T cell receptor beta chains from one sample, sequenced in a study of cytomegalovirus exposure and HLA in healthy donors (dated by TCRdb to 2015 to 2018). The library was obtained by the immunoSEQ multiplex PCR assay. TCRdb re-hosts the immuneACCESS table, in-frame sequences only. Its copies lack some clones; in the studies checked, an unresolved V gene accounts for under half of them, and the cause for the rest is not known. The sample contains 100,000 to 150,000 clones, approximately 90% of them found a single time. Under 2% of the sample lies in the top ten. Sequenced material: PBMCs. The source of these receptors is a woman aged 18-29 years in good health and CMV-seronegative.

This clone occurred once. This rearrangement joins TRBV9 to TRBJ2-7; the match to TRBD2 covers 9 bases. This CDR3 contains 15 residues. V lost 3 bases, J lost 5 bases, and 9 bases stayed unmatched. CDR1 is SGDLS, CDR2 YYNGEE, per germline. The CDR3 reads CASSGRASGTHEQYF. In DNA, the CDR3 is TGTGCCAGCAGCGGGAGGGCTAGCGGGACCCACGAGCAGTACTTC.

In this sample, this clone turned up once. This chain uses TRBV6-5 with TRBJ2-7; 9 bases agree with TRBD1. Germline lookup yields CDR1 MNHEY and CDR2 SVGAGI. Losses at the gene ends were 0 bases for V and 4 bases for J; bases not matched to a gene: 4. This CDR3 has 15 amino acids. The CDR3: CASSYSIQGAYEQYF. CDR3 bases: TGTGCCAGCAGTTACTCGATACAGGGGGCTTACGAGCAGTACTTC.

This chain links TRBV2 with TRBJ1-2, with D uncertain. Germline V gene sequence: CDR1 SNHLY, CDR2 FYNNEI. The germline V and J ends were trimmed by 10 bases and 1 base, with 13 bases remaining between them. This CDR3 has 13 residues. The CDR3 is CATQDEINYGYTF. As DNA, the CDR3 is TGTGCCACCCAGGATGAGATTAACTATGGCTACACCTTC.

This clone is a singleton in its sample. The chain recombines TRBV7-9 with TRBJ2-1; 8 bases fit TRBD2. This CDR3 contains 15 residues. In germline, CDR1 is SEHNR, CDR2 FQNEAQ (reference sequence). J was trimmed by 10 bases and V by 4 bases; bases with no gene match: 12. CDR3 in DNA: TGTGCCAGCAGCTCTCCTGCCGGGACTAGAGAGGAGCAGTTCTTC. Encoded protein: CASSSPAGTREEQFF.

The chain carries TRBV27 and TRBJ2-7; TRBD2 matches 11 bases. Trimming removed 9 bases from V and 0 bases from J; junction bases left unmatched: 4. In germline, CDR1 is MNHEY, CDR2 SMNVEV (reference sequence). The CDR3 spans 14 residues. CDR3 residues: CASSGTSGSYEQYF. In DNA, the CDR3 is TGTGCCAGTTCCGGGACTAGCGGCTCCTACGAGCAGTACTTC.

V and J are TRBV11-3 and TRBJ2-5, with TRBD2 matching over 12 bases. Germline CDR1 reads SGHNT; CDR2 reads YENEEA. This CDR3 has 17 amino acids. The junction had 9 bases not matched to a gene; V was cut back by 6 bases and J by 1 base. The CDR3 sequence is CASSLSWTSGTQETQYF. CDR3 coding DNA: TGTGCCAGCAGTCTCTCGTGGACTAGCGGGACCCAAGAGACCCAGTACTTC.

The genes are TRBV4-2 and TRBJ2-7; 10 bases map to TRBD2. V dropped 1 base and J dropped 6; count of bases not matched to a gene: 6. In germline, CDR1 is LGHNA, CDR2 YNFKEQ. The CDR3 has 15 amino acids. This CDR3 reads CASSQVLAGEGEQYF. The CDR3 DNA follows: TGTGCCAGCAGCCAAGTCCTAGCGGGGGAAGGCGAGCAGTACTTC.

This rearrangement joins TRBV10-3 to TRBJ1-5; no clear D. The CDR3 totals 12 residues. With 10 bases removed from V and 7 bases from J, the gap between germline ends came to 14 bases. CDR1 and CDR2 from the germline V gene are ENHRY and SYGVKD. The CDR3 loop is CASMTPGQPQHF. The CDR3 DNA follows: TGTGCCAGCATGACCCCCGGGCAGCCCCAGCATTTT.

The chain links TRBV5-1 to TRBJ1-4; possible D gene TRBD1, 5 bases. The CDR3 has 14 residues. CDR1 SGHRS and CDR2 YFSETQ come from the germline V gene. V gave up 4 bases and J gave up 6 bases, with 13 bases separating them. CDR3 in amino acids: CASSPGQLDEKLFF. The CDR3 DNA reads as TGCGCCAGCAGCCCAGGACAATTGGATGAAAAACTGTTTTTT.

The chain uses TRBV4-2 and TRBJ2-1; weak D call: TRBD1 (5 bases). The CDR3 loop spans 17 amino acids. From germline, CDR1 is LGHNA and CDR2 YNFKEQ. V dropped 4 bases and J dropped 0 bases, with 16 bases sitting between them. DNA of the CDR3: TGTGCCAGCAGCCCTAGGTCGACAGCGAGCTCCTACAATGAGCAGTTCTTC. Translating it yields CASSPRSTASSYNEQFF.

V gene TRBV2 combines with J gene TRBJ1-1; 8 bases are shared with TRBD1. Per germline, CDR1 SNHLY and CDR2 FYNNEI. The CDR3 is made up of 14 amino acids. The ends lost 6 bases at V and 4 bases at J; junction bases unmatched: 7. CDR3 protein: CASSDGQGSTEAFF. CDR3 DNA: TGTGCCAGCAGCGATGGACAGGGAAGCACTGAAGCTTTCTTT.

The rearrangement links TRBV28 to TRBJ1-2, with 10 bases matching TRBD1. CDR3 size: 14 residues. Germline trimming cut 6 bases from V and 4 bases from J; bases unmatched to any gene: 5. CDR1 and CDR2 from the germline V gene are MDHEN and SYDVKM. CDR3 sequence (DNA): TGTGCCAGCAGAGGACAGGGGGAGACCTATGGCTACACCTTC. It yields the protein CASRGQGETYGYTF.

The CDR3 DNA reads TGTGCCAGCAGGTTTACAACCAGCAATCAGCCCCAGCATTTT. This sequence encodes CASRFTTSNQPQHF. The V call is TRBV28, the J call TRBJ1-5; D is unresolved. V was cut by 6 bases and J by 1 base, with 10 bases left in between. The CDR3 has 14 amino acids. Germline assignment: CDR1 MDHEN and CDR2 SYDVKM.

The chain joins TRBV5-6 to TRBJ2-7, with a possible D match to TRBD2 (7 bases). Germline values: CDR1 SGHDT, CDR2 YYEEEE. V was trimmed by 4 bases and J by 0 bases, leaving 20 bases between them. This CDR3 is 17 amino acids long. The CDR3 region is CASSLLGGQGSSYEQYF. CDR3 DNA sequence: TGTGCCAGCAGCCTCCTCGGGGGGCAGGGGAGCTCCTACGAGCAGTACTTC.

This CDR3 is CASSYGQGRADTQYF. In nucleotides, the CDR3 is TGTGCCAGCAGTTACGGGCAGGGGCGCGCAGATACGCAGTATTTT. V gene TRBV6-5 combines with J gene TRBJ2-3; D might be TRBD1 (6 bases). The CDR3 is 15 amino acids. CDR1 is MNHEY and CDR2 is SVGAGI in the germline V gene. The V gene lost 2 bases and the J gene lost 4 bases, with 13 bases spanning the gap.

The chain uses TRBV6-5 and TRBJ2-7; 9 nucleotides match TRBD1. Trimming at V came to 6 bases and at J to 5 bases, leaving 8 bases not matched to a gene. The CDR3 sequence is 14 residues long. CDR1 is MNHEY and CDR2 is SVGAGI in the germline V gene. The CDR3 coding sequence is TGTGCCAGCAGGCCGGGACAGGGTTTTGACGAGCAGTACTTC. Amino acid sequence: CASRPGQGFDEQYF.

This chain joins TRBV10-3 and TRBJ2-1; 11 bases fit TRBD2. CDR1 ENHRY and CDR2 SYGVKD come from the germline V gene. V was pared by 9 bases and J by 4 bases, with 5 bases of the junction left unmatched. The CDR3 is 14 residues long. CDR3: CAIGTSGEYNEQFF. CDR3 nucleotide sequence: TGTGCCATTGGGACTAGCGGAGAGTACAATGAGCAGTTCTTC.

The chain couples TRBV18 to TRBJ1-2; TRBD1 is a possible D gene (5 bases). The CDR3 is 13 amino acids. Germline V gene lookup returns CDR1 KGHSH and CDR2 LQKENI. V lost 3 bases and J 6 bases, leaving 11 bases between the germline ends. The CDR3: CASSPGLSDGYTF. CDR3 sequence (DNA): TGTGCCAGCTCACCGGGACTATCCGATGGCTACACCTTC.

In its sample, this clone was seen a few times. This chain joins TRBV5-1 and TRBJ1-1; 9 nucleotides line up with TRBD1. J lost 6 bases, V lost 2 bases, and 11 bases had no gene match. Per the germline V gene, CDR1 is SGHRS and CDR2 is YFSETQ. The CDR3 length is 16 residues. CDR3 DNA: TGCGCCAGCAGCTTCCGACAGGGGGGAAGCCGAGCTGAAGCTTTCTTT. Translating gives CASSFRQGGSRAEAFF.

The chain couples TRBV7-2 to TRBJ2-3, with D maybe TRBD1 (5 bases). Trimming took off 0 bases at V and 1 base at J, with 11 bases between the two ends. The CDR3 spans 16 residues. CDR1 SGHTA and CDR2 FQGNSA come from the germline V gene. CDR3 residues: CASSLAQGAGTDTQYF. DNA of the CDR3: TGTGCCAGCAGCTTAGCGCAGGGCGCTGGCACAGATACGCAGTATTTT.

The genes are TRBV2 and TRBJ1-1; 8 bases are shared with TRBD1. CDR1 and CDR2 (germline): SNHLY, FYNNEI. The CDR3 has 15 amino acids. Trimming at V came to 5 bases and at J to 4 bases, leaving 9 bases not matched to a gene. CDR3 nucleotide sequence: TGTGCCAGCAGTAAAGGACAGGGTAGGGGCACTGAAGCTTTCTTT. Protein sequence: CASSKGQGRGTEAFF. The entire variable domain, with the rest obtained from reference TRBV2 and TRBJ1-1, is as follows: EPEVTQTPSHQVTQMGQEVILRCVPISNHLYFYWYRQILGQKVEFLVSFYNNEISEKSEIFDDQFSVERPDGSNFTLKIRSTKLEDSAMYFCASSKGQGRGTEAFFGQGTRLTVV.

V and J are TRBV4-1 and TRBJ1-1; D gene ambiguous. The CDR3 contains 14 residues. The V gene lost 2 bases and the J gene lost 7 bases, with 14 bases spanning the gap. Germline-derived CDR1 and CDR2 are MGHRA and YSYEKL. CDR3 bases: TGCGCCAGCAGCCAACGAGAAAGTTTTGGTGAAGCTTTCTTT. Translation gives CASSQRESFGEAFF.

The rearrangement joins TRBV29-1 to TRBJ1-5, with 10 bases aligning to TRBD1. CDR3 length equals 13 residues. Germline values: CDR1 SQVTM, CDR2 ANQGSEA. V trimming: 6 bases; J trimming: 5 bases; junction bases outside the gene matches: 4. The CDR3 DNA is TGCAGCGTCGGGACAGGGGTTGATCAGCCCCAGCATTTT. Amino acids: CSVGTGVDQPQHF.